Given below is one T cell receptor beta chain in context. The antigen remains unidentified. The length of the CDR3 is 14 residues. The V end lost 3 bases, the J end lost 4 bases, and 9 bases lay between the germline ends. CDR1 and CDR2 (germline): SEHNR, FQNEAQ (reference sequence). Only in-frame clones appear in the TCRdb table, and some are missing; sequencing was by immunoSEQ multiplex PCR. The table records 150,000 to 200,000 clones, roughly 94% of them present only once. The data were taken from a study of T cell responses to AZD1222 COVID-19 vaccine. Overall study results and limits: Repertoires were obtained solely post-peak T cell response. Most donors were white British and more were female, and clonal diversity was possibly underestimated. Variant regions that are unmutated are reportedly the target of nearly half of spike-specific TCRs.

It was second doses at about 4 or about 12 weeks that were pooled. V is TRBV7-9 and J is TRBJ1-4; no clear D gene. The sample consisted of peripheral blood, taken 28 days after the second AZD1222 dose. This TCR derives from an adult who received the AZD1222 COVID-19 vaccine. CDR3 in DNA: TGTGCCAGCAGCTTTAGGAACAGTAATGAAAAACTGTTTTTT. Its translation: CASSFRNSNEKLFF.